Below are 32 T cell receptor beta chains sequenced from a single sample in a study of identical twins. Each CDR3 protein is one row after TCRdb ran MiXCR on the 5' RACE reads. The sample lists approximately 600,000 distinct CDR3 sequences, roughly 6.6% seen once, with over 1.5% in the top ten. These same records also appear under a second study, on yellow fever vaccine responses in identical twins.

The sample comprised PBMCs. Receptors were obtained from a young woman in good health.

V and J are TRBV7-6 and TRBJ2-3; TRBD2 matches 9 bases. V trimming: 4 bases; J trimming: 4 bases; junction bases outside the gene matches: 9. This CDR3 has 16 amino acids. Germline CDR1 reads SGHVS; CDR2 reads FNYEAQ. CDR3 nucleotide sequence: TGTGCCAGCAGCTCCTTCGAGCGGGGGGCCCCAGATACGCAGTATTTT. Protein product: CASSSFERGAPDTQYF. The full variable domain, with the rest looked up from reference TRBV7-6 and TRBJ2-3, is GAGVSQSPRYKVTKRGQDVALRCDPISGHVSLYWYRQALGQGPEFLTYFNYEAQQDKSGLPNDRFSAERPEGSISTLTIQRTEQRDSAMYRCASSSFERGAPDTQYFGPGTRLTVL.

CDR3 bases: TGTGCCAGCAGCTTAACCGGCGGGAATAGGCAGTTCTTC. Amino acid sequence: CASSLTGGNRQFF. The V call is TRBV7-3, the J call TRBJ2-1; D perhaps matches TRBD2 (6 bases). The CDR3 is 13 amino acids. Trimming removed 0 bases from V and 12 bases from J, with 12 bases in between. CDR1 and CDR2 (germline): SGHTA, FQGTGA.

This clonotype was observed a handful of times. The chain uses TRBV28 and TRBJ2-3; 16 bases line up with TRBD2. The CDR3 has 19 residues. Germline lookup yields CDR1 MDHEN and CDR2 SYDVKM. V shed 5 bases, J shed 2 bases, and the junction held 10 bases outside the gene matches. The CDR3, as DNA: TGTGCCAGCAGTCGGACAGGGACTAGCGGGAGGGCCGTCACAGATACGCAGTATTTT. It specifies CASSRTGTSGRAVTDTQYF.

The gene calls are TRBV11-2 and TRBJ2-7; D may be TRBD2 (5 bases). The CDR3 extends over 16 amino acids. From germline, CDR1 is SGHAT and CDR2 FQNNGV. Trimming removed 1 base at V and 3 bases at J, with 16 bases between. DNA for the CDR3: TGTGCCAGCAGCTTAGCATCCGGGAACCACCTCTACGAGCAGTACGTC. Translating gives CASSLASGNHLYEQYV.

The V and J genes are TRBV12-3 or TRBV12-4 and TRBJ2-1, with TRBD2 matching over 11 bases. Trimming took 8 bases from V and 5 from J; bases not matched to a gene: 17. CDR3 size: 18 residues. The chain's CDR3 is CASCLGGSSGRIHNEQFF. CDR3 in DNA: TGTGCCAGCTGTCTAGGAGGATCTAGCGGGAGGATCCACAATGAGCAGTTCTTC.

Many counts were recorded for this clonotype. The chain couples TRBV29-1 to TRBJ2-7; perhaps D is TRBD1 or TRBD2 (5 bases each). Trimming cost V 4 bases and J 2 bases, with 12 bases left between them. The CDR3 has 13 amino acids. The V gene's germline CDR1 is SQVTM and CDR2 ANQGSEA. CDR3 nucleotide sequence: TGCAGCGTTGTTGGGGACGGAGCCTACGAGCAGTACTTC. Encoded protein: CSVVGDGAYEQYF.

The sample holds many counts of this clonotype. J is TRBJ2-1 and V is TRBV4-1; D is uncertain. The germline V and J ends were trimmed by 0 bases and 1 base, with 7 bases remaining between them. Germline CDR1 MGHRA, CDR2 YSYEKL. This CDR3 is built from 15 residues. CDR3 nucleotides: TGCGCCAGCAGCCAAGAGGGTAATTCCTACAATGAGCAGTTCTTC. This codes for CASSQEGNSYNEQFF.

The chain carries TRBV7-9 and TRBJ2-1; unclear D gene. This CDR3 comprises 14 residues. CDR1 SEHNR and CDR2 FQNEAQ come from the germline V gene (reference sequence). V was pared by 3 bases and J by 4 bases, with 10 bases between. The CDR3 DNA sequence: TGTGCCAGCAGCTTCCCCGATAGGTACAATGAGCAGTTCTTC. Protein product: CASSFPDRYNEQFF.

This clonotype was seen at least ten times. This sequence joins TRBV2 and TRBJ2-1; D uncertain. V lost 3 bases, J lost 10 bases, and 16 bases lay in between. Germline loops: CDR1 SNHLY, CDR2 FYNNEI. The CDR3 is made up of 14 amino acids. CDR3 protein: CASSDWSPETEQFF. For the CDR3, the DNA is TGTGCCAGCAGTGACTGGTCCCCCGAGACGGAGCAGTTCTTC.

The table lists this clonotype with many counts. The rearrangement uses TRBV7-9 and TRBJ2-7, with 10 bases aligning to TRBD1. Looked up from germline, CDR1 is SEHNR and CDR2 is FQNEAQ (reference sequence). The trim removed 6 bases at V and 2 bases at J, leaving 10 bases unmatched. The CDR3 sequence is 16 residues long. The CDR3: CASSQYGGQGTYEQYF. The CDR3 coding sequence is TGTGCCAGCAGTCAATACGGGGGACAGGGGACCTACGAGCAGTACTTC.

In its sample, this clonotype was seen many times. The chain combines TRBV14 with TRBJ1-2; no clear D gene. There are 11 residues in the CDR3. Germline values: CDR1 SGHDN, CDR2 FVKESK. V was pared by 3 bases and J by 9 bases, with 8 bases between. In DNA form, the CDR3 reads TGTGCCAGCAGCCAGCGGGGAAGCTACACCTTC. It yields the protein CASSQRGSYTF.

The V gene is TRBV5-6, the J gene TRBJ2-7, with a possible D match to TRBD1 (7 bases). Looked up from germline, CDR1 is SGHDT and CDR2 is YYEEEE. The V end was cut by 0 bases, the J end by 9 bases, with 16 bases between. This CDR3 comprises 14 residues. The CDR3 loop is CASSLVTGQGGQYV. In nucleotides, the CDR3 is TGTGCCAGCAGCTTGGTAACAGGCCAGGGGGGGCAGTACGTC.

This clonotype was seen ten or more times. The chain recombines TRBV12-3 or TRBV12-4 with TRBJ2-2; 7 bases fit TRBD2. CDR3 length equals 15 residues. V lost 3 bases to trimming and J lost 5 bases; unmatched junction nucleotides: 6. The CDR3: CASSFYGGGTGELFF. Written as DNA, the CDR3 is TGTGCCAGCAGTTTTTATGGGGGGGGTACCGGGGAGCTGTTTTTT.

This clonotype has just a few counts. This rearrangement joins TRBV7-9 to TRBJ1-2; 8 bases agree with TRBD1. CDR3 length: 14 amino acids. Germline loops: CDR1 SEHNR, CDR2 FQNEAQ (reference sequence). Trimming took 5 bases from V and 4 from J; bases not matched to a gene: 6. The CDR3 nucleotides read TGTGCCAGCAGCGAACAGGGGGTCCTCTATGGCTACACCTTC. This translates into CASSEQGVLYGYTF. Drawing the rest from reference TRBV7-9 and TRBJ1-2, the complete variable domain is DTGVSQNPRHKITKRGQNVTFRCDPISEHNRLYWYRQTLGQGPEFLTYFQNEAQLEKSRLLSDRFSAERPKGSFSTLEIQRTEQGDSAMYLCASSEQGVLYGYTFGSGTRLTVV.

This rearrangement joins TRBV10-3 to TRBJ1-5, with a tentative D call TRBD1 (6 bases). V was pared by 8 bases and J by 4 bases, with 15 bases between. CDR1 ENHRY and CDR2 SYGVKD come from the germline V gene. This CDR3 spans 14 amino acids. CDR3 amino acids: CAISRAGENQPQHF. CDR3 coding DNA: TGTGCCATCTCCCGGGCAGGGGAGAATCAGCCCCAGCATTTT.

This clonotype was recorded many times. This CDR3 reads CASSLARGGLAGDEQYF. CDR3 sequence (DNA): TGTGCCAGCAGTTTAGCCCGGGGGGGGCTAGCGGGAGACGAGCAGTACTTC. J is TRBJ2-7 and V is TRBV12-3 or TRBV12-4; 10 bases align to TRBD2. CDR3 length: 17 residues. J gave up 5 bases and V 0 bases, and 10 bases lay outside the gene matches.

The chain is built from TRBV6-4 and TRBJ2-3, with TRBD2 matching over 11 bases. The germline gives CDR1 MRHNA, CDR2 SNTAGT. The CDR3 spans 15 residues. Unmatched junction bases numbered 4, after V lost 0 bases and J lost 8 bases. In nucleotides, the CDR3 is TGTGCCAGCAGTGACTCGGGACTAGCGGTCGCTACGCAGTATTTT. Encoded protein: CASSDSGLAVATQYF.

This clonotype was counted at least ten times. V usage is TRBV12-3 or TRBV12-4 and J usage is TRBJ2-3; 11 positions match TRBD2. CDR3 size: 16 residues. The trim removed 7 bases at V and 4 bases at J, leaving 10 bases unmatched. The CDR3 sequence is CASTGVAGGLPDTQYF. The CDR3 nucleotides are TGTGCCAGCACTGGGGTAGCGGGGGGGCTTCCAGATACGCAGTATTTT.

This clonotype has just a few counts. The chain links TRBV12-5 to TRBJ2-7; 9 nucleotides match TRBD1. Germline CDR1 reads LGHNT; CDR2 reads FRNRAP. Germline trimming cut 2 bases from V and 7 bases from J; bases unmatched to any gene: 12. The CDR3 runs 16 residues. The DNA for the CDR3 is TGTGCTAGTGGTTTGACCCTCACCGGGACAGGGAATGAGCAGTACGTC. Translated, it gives CASGLTLTGTGNEQYV.

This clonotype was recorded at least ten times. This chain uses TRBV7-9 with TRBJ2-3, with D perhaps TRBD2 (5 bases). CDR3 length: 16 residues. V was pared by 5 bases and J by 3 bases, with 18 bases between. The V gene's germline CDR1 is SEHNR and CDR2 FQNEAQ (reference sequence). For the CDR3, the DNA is TGTGCCAGCAGCATCGAGAGTGGCGGGTTTACAGATACGCAGTATTTT. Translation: CASSIESGGFTDTQYF. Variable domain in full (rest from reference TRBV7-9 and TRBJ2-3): DTGVSQNPRHKITKRGQNVTFRCDPISEHNRLYWYRQTLGQGPEFLTYFQNEAQLEKSRLLSDRFSAERPKGSFSTLEIQRTEQGDSAMYLCASSIESGGFTDTQYFGPGTRLTVL.

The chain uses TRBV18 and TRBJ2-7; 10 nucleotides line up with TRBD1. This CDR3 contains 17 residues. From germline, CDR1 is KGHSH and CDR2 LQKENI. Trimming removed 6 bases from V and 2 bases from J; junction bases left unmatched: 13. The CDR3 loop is CASSTPGGQGIPYEQYF. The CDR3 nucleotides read TGTGCCAGCTCTACACCCGGGGGACAGGGGATCCCCTACGAGCAGTACTTC.

The CDR3 protein is CASSFSEGEQYV. The CDR3 DNA reads TGTGCCAGCAGCTTTTCCGAGGGCGAGCAGTACGTC. This chain connects TRBV7-9 to TRBJ2-7; possibly TRBD2 for D (5 bases). CDR1 and CDR2 from the germline V gene are SEHNR and FQNEAQ (reference sequence). CDR3 size: 12 residues. V was trimmed by 3 bases and J by 6 bases, leaving 9 bases between them.

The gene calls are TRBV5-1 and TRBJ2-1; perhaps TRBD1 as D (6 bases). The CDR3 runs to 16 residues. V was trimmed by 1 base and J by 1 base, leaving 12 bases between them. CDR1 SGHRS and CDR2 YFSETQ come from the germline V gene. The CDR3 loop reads CASSLFSQGSYNEQFF. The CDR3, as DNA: TGCGCCAGCAGCTTGTTTTCACAGGGTTCCTACAATGAGCAGTTCTTC.

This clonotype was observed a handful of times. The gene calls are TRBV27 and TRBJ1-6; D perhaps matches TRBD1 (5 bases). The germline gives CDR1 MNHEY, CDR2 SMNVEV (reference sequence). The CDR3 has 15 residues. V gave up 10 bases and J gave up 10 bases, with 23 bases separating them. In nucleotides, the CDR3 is TGTGCCACGAAACCGGGACCTGGTCAAATATCACCCCTCCACTTT. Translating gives CATKPGPGQISPLHF.

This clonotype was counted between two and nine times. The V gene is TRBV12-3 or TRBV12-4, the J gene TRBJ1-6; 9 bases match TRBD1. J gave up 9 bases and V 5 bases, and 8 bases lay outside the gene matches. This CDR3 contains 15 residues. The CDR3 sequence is CASSPRTGEGSPLHF. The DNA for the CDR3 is TGTGCCAGCAGTCCCCGGACAGGGGAGGGTTCACCCCTCCACTTT.

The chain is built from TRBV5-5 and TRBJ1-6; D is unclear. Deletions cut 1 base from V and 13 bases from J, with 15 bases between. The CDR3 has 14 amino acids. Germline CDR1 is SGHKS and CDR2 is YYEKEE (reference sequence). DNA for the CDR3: TGTGCCAGCAGCTTGTGGCAGCTCCAAGGCCCCCTCCACTTT. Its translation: CASSLWQLQGPLHF.

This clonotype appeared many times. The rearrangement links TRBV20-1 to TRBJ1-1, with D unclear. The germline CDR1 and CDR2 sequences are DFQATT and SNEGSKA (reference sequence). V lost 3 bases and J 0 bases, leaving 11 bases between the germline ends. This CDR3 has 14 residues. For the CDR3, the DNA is TGCAGTGCTAGGAGGCAGCACATGAACACTGAAGCTTTCTTT. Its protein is CSARRQHMNTEAFF.

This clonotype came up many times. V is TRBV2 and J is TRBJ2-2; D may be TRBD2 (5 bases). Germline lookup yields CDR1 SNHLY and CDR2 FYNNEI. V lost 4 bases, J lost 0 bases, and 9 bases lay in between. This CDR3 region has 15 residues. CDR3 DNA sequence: TGTGCCAGCAGTGGGGCGGGCTCGAACACCGGGGAGCTGTTTTTT. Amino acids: CASSGAGSNTGELFF.

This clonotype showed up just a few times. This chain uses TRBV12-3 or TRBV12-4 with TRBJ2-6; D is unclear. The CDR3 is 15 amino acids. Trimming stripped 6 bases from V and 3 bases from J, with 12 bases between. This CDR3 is CASSPGYGGANVLTF. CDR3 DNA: TGTGCCAGCAGCCCCGGGTACGGTGGGGCCAACGTCCTGACTTTC.

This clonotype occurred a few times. CDR3 amino acids: CASSFPGRYTDTQYF. DNA of the CDR3: TGTGCCAGCAGTTTCCCGGGACGCTACACAGATACGCAGTATTTT. The gene calls are TRBV6-5 and TRBJ2-3; D might be TRBD1 or TRBD2, each matching 5 bases. Trimming stripped 4 bases from V and 2 bases from J, with 13 bases between. There are 15 residues in the CDR3. Germline V gives CDR1 MNHEY, CDR2 SVGAGI.

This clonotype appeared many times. The DNA of the CDR3 is TGTGCCAGCAGTTTTGGCAGGGTCACCGGGGAGCTGTTTTTT. Encoded protein: CASSFGRVTGELFF. This chain links TRBV12-3 or TRBV12-4 with TRBJ2-2, with a weak D call TRBD1 (5 bases). V lost 3 bases and J 4 bases, leaving 9 bases between the germline ends. The CDR3 contains 14 residues.

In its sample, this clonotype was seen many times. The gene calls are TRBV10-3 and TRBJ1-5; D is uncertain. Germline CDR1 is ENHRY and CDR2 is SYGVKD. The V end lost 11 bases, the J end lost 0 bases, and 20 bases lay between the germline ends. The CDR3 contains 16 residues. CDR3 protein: CAAGPGKSYSNQPQHF. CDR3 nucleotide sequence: TGTGCCGCCGGCCCGGGGAAATCGTATAGCAATCAGCCCCAGCATTTT.